The 21 T cell receptor beta chains below all came from one sample that was sequenced in a study of blood T cell repertoires in COVID-19. Sequencing was performed with immunoSEQ multiplex PCR; in TCRdb, only in-frame clones are kept and a portion is missing. The data show roughly 260,000 clones, with 80% to 90% seen just once and approximately 4% held by the top ten. Sequenced input: PBMCs or T cells enriched from blood (not recorded which). The receptors derive from a woman between 35 and 50 years old who had been exposed to COVID-19.

The chain links TRBV30 to TRBJ2-3; 7 nucleotides match TRBD2. Trimming removed 2 bases from V and 2 bases from J; junction bases left unmatched: 4. Germline V CDR1 and CDR2: GTSNPN, SVGIG (reference sequence). The CDR3 length is 14 residues. The CDR3 nucleotides are TGTGCCTGGAGTACGGCGGGGGTCACAGATACGCAGTATTTT. Residues: CAWSTAGVTDTQYF.

The CDR3 is CASSHSGAGETQYF. DNA for the CDR3: TGTGCCAGCAGCCATAGCGGGGCCGGAGAGACCCAGTACTTC. The V gene is TRBV5-4, the J gene TRBJ2-5; 8 bases map to TRBD2. Germline assignment: CDR1 SGHNT and CDR2 YYREEE (reference sequence). This CDR3 comprises 14 residues. V lost 4 bases, J lost 4 bases, and 6 bases stayed unmatched.

The J gene is TRBJ2-3, the V gene TRBV19; D may be TRBD2 (5 bases). Trimming left V 6 bases short and J 2 bases short, with 12 bases between. The V gene's germline CDR1 is LNHDA and CDR2 SQIVND (reference sequence). This CDR3 region has 14 residues. Here the CDR3 DNA reads TGTGCCAGTAGATCGCGAGGGATCACAGATACGCAGTATTTT. Protein product: CASRSRGITDTQYF.

This clone came up a few times. The chain carries TRBV9 and TRBJ2-7, with a possible D match to TRBD2 (6 bases). The germline V and J ends were trimmed by 4 bases and 0 bases, with 11 bases remaining between them. This CDR3 contains 14 residues. Germline-derived CDR1 and CDR2 are SGDLS and YYNGEE. CDR3 loop: CASSPSGLSYEQYF. CDR3 nucleotide sequence: TGTGCCAGCAGCCCGAGCGGGCTCTCCTACGAGCAGTACTTC.

The rearrangement links TRBV5-1 to TRBJ2-1; 11 bases align to TRBD2. The CDR3 runs 15 residues. Unmatched junction bases numbered 7, after V lost 2 bases and J lost 9 bases. CDR1 and CDR2 from the germline V gene are SGHRS and YFSETQ. The CDR3 DNA sequence: TGCGCCAGCAGCTTCACTAGCGGGGGAAACGGTGAGCAGTTCTTC. This codes for CASSFTSGGNGEQFF.

The V and J genes are TRBV27 and TRBJ1-6, with TRBD1 as a possible D gene (5 bases). V was cut by 7 bases and J by 9 bases, with 16 bases left in between. This CDR3 has 14 residues. CDR1 and CDR2 from the germline V gene are MNHEY and SMNVEV (reference sequence). CDR3 in DNA: TGTGCCAGCACCTTGGGGGGTTTTGGTTCACCCCTCCACTTT. Translation gives CASTLGGFGSPLHF.

CDR3 DNA: TGTGCCAGCATGGGCTACATGAACACTGAAGCTTTCTTT. Protein product: CASMGYMNTEAFF. This chain uses TRBV2 with TRBJ1-1; D uncertain. Germline CDR1 and CDR2: SNHLY and FYNNEI. V was shortened by 7 bases and J by 0 bases, with 9 bases between the two germline ends. This CDR3 has 13 amino acids.

The CDR3 nucleotides are TGTGCCAGTAGTATTGGAACAGGTTACGAGCAGTACTTC. Its protein product is CASSIGTGYEQYF. The chain uses TRBV19 and TRBJ2-7; D may be TRBD1 (5 bases). Germline CDR1 reads LNHDA; CDR2 reads SQIVND (reference sequence). CDR3 length: 13 residues. V lost 3 bases and J 4 bases, leaving 10 bases between the germline ends.

The rearrangement joins TRBV27 to TRBJ2-5, with 10 bases that match TRBD2. V lost 4 bases and J lost 5; bases outside the gene matches: 7. Per germline, CDR1 MNHEY and CDR2 SMNVEV (reference sequence). The CDR3 length is 15 residues. The CDR3 DNA sequence: TGTGCCAGCAGTTCCGGGACTAGCGAATGGGAGACCCAGTACTTC. As protein: CASSSGTSEWETQYF.

The V call is TRBV6-4, the J call TRBJ1-1; D ambiguous. CDR3 length: 12 residues. Between the trimmed V and J ends, which lost 0 bases and 7 bases, there was a span of 6 bases. Germline lookup yields CDR1 MRHNA and CDR2 SNTAGT. In DNA, the CDR3 is TGTGCCAGCAGTGACTCGAGAGGTGAAGCTTTCTTT. Translated, it gives CASSDSRGEAFF.

In this sample, this clone turned up a few times. The V call is TRBV21-1, the J call TRBJ2-7; the table's TRBD2 call for D was not verified on the DNA. TRBV21-1 is marked as a pseudogene. The CDR3 covers 13 residues. The CDR3 loop is CAILSGTPYEQYF. In nucleotides, the CDR3 is TGTGCCATCCTCTCCGGGACTCCCTACGAGCAGTACTTC.

This chain joins TRBV2 and TRBJ1-6, with D possibly matching TRBD1 (5 bases). Germline CDR1 SNHLY, CDR2 FYNNEI. This CDR3 is built from 13 residues. V was cut by 7 bases and J by 9 bases, with 13 bases left in between. CDR3 in DNA: TGTGCCAGCACCCGGGGACTCGCTTCACCCCTCCACTTT. It encodes CASTRGLASPLHF.

The chain has TRBV18 and TRBJ2-1; D remains ambiguous. Germline CDR1 reads KGHSH; CDR2 reads LQKENI. This CDR3 is built from 16 residues. V lost 3 bases to trimming and J lost 5 bases, with 17 bases between them. DNA of the CDR3: TGTGCCAGCTCACCCCCCTTACAGTTCGGAAACAATGAGCAGTTCTTC. This translates into CASSPPLQFGNNEQFF.

The chain uses TRBV7-2 and TRBJ2-7; no clear D gene. Germline V gives CDR1 SGHTA, CDR2 FQGNSA. Trimming shortened V by 5 bases and J by 3 bases, and 17 bases separated the two germline ends. This CDR3 has 15 amino acids. CDR3 sequence: CASSLANDGFYEQYF. The CDR3 DNA follows: TGTGCCAGCAGCCTCGCCAATGACGGGTTCTACGAGCAGTACTTC.

This clone was detected ten times or more. The V call is TRBV5-1, the J call TRBJ1-2, with 7 bases that match TRBD1. Germline V CDR1 and CDR2: SGHRS, YFSETQ. This CDR3 has 14 amino acids. V was pared by 5 bases and J by 4 bases, with 8 bases of the junction left unmatched. As DNA, the CDR3 is TGCGCCAGCAGTCTTCAGGGGGACGGCTATGGCTACACCTTC. Protein: CASSLQGDGYGYTF.

The chain carries TRBV7-2 and TRBJ1-6; D may be TRBD1 (5 bases). The length of the CDR3 is 16 residues. V was shortened by 5 bases and J by 7 bases, with 18 bases between the two germline ends. Germline assignment: CDR1 SGHTA and CDR2 FQGNSA. The CDR3 loop reads CASSPPGAGRNSPLHF. CDR3 sequence (DNA): TGTGCCAGCAGCCCCCCCGGGGCAGGGAGGAATTCACCCCTCCACTTT.

The V gene is TRBV6-1, the J gene TRBJ1-1; the D gene is possibly TRBD1 (5 bases). V shed 3 bases and J shed 1 base, with 12 bases lying between them. CDR3 size: 15 residues. Per the germline V gene, CDR1 is MNHNS and CDR2 is SASEGT. This chain's CDR3 is CASSDSHGQNTEAFF. CDR3 nucleotide sequence: TGTGCCAGCAGTGATAGTCACGGACAGAACACTGAAGCTTTCTTT.

The chain links TRBV18 to TRBJ1-2, with 7 bases aligning to TRBD1. CDR1 and CDR2 (germline): KGHSH, LQKENI. This CDR3 has 15 residues. V gave up 2 bases and J gave up 4 bases; unmatched junction bases: 7. The CDR3 sequence: CASSPASQGSYGYTF. CDR3 DNA sequence: TGTGCCAGCTCACCAGCATCACAGGGGAGCTATGGCTACACCTTC.

This clone appeared once. The J gene is TRBJ2-1, the V gene TRBV6-5, with D tentatively TRBD2 (5 bases). Trimming removed 0 bases at V and 9 bases at J, with 18 bases between. Germline-derived CDR1 and CDR2 are MNHEY and SVGAGI. The CDR3 consists of 16 residues. The CDR3 protein is CASSYSTSQPSGEQFF. The DNA of the CDR3 is TGTGCCAGCAGTTACTCGACTTCCCAGCCAAGCGGTGAGCAGTTCTTC.

This chain uses TRBV27 with TRBJ1-3, with D maybe TRBD1 (6 bases). The CDR3 loop spans 15 amino acids. Trimming stripped 6 bases from V and 2 bases from J, with 14 bases between. CDR1 is MNHEY, CDR2 SMNVEV, per germline (reference sequence). The DNA of the CDR3 is TGTGCCAGCAGCCGATCGACAGGACCTGGAAACACCATATATTTT. The encoded protein is CASSRSTGPGNTIYF.

This chain uses TRBV28 with TRBJ1-1; D ambiguous. V lost 6 bases and J lost 7, with 9 bases in between. The CDR3 extends over 11 amino acids. From germline, CDR1 is MDHEN and CDR2 SYDVKM. The CDR3 here is CASRLNNEAFF. CDR3 nucleotide sequence: TGTGCCAGCAGGCTAAATAATGAAGCTTTCTTT.